The 21 T cell receptor beta chains listed next were all sequenced from one sample in a study of Ad26.COV2.S vaccination and SARS-CoV-2 variants. Sequencing was performed with immunoSEQ multiplex PCR; in TCRdb, only in-frame clones are kept and a portion is missing. This sample has about 410,000 clones, with approximately 91% found just once. Treatment indicated: 15 to 20 received Ad26.COV2.S at low or high dose, single or two shots; several received placebo; per-sample allocation not given. Samples analyzed were those drawn on day 63 after the first vaccine or placebo injection. Sequencing used peripheral blood, obtained in a trial of Ad26.COV2.S vaccine versus placebo. Source of these receptors: a person aged 18-60 years who received the Ad26.COV2.S COVID-19 vaccine or a placebo.

The chain is built from TRBV5-1 and TRBJ2-1, with D maybe TRBD2 (5 bases). There are 15 residues in the CDR3. Trimming pared 4 bases from V and 0 bases from J, leaving 11 bases between. The germline gives CDR1 SGHRS, CDR2 YFSETQ. The chain's CDR3 is CASSHAGSSYNEQFF. DNA for the CDR3: TGCGCCAGCAGCCACGCGGGTAGCTCCTACAATGAGCAGTTCTTC. Drawing the rest from reference TRBV5-1 and TRBJ2-1, the complete variable domain is KAGVTQTPRYLIKTRGQQVTLSCSPISGHRSVSWYQQTPGQGLQFLFEYFSETQRNKGNFPGRFSGRQFSNSRSEMNVSTLELGDSALYLCASSHAGSSYNEQFFGPGTRLTVL.

The chain is built from TRBV4-1 and TRBJ1-5; maybe TRBD1 (6 bases). The germline V and J ends were trimmed by 0 bases and 4 bases, with 19 bases remaining between them. The germline V gene has CDR1 MGHRA and CDR2 YSYEKL. The CDR3 is 18 amino acids. The CDR3 nucleotides read TGCGCCAGCAGCCAAGATCGTCTGGGGGCAAGGGGGAATCAGCCCCAGCATTTT. Translation gives CASSQDRLGARGNQPQHF.

The V gene is TRBV19, the J gene TRBJ2-5, with D perhaps matching TRBD2 (6 bases). Trimming pared 6 bases from V and 2 bases from J, leaving 10 bases between. Germline CDR1 and CDR2: LNHDA and SQIVND (reference sequence). This CDR3 is 13 amino acids long. The CDR3 loop is CASSTAGQETQYF. DNA for the CDR3: TGTGCCAGTAGCACCGCGGGGCAAGAGACCCAGTACTTC.

V usage is TRBV19 and J usage is TRBJ1-1; D uncertain. Trimming stripped 0 bases from V and 3 bases from J, with 11 bases between. CDR3 size: 15 residues. The germline V gene encodes CDR1 LNHDA and CDR2 SQIVND (reference sequence). The DNA for the CDR3 is TGTGCCAGTAGTATAGAGGGAGGCGGATACACTGAAGCTTTCTTT. Amino acids: CASSIEGGGYTEAFF.

This clone was seen a single time. This chain uses TRBV7-9 with TRBJ1-2, with D perhaps TRBD1 (6 bases). The germline V gene encodes CDR1 SEHNR and CDR2 FQNEAQ (reference sequence). This CDR3 spans 13 amino acids. The V and J ends lost 6 bases and 8 bases respectively, with 16 bases between them. The CDR3 loop is CASRQGQFVGYTF. The CDR3 coding sequence is TGTGCCAGCAGGCAAGGACAGTTTGTGGGCTACACCTTC.

Only one count was recorded for this clone. The rearrangement links TRBV5-6 to TRBJ2-7; 8 bases align to TRBD2. V shed 3 bases, J shed 4 bases, and the junction held 12 bases outside the gene matches. This CDR3 has 16 residues. CDR1 and CDR2 from the germline V gene are SGHDT and YYEEEE. The chain's CDR3 is CASSSRRLAGPYEQYF. As DNA, the CDR3 is TGTGCCAGCAGCTCCCGTAGGTTAGCGGGACCTTACGAGCAGTACTTC.

V and J are TRBV18 and TRBJ2-5, with 9 bases identical to TRBD2. Unmatched junction bases numbered 20, after V lost 3 bases and J lost 6 bases. Germline lookup yields CDR1 KGHSH and CDR2 LQKENI. CDR3 size: 19 residues. The CDR3 reads CASSPQKVTGGGASKTQYF. The CDR3 nucleotides read TGTGCCAGCTCACCCCAGAAGGTTACTGGCGGGGGGGCCTCGAAGACCCAGTACTTC.

This clone was detected once. The chain joins TRBV2 to TRBJ2-5; the D gene is possibly TRBD1 (5 bases). Germline V gene sequence: CDR1 SNHLY, CDR2 FYNNEI. V was pared by 9 bases and J by 5 bases, with 13 bases between. This CDR3 is 12 amino acids long. CDR3 region: CARNQGGETQYF. The CDR3 DNA reads TGTGCCAGAAATCAGGGTGGCGAGACCCAGTACTTC.

The chain couples TRBV6-5 to TRBJ2-7; 10 bases are shared with TRBD2. Trimming at V came to 4 bases and at J to 4 bases, leaving 7 bases not matched to a gene. CDR1 is MNHEY, CDR2 SVGAGI, per germline. The CDR3 runs to 15 residues. In DNA form, the CDR3 reads TGTGCCAGCAGTTCTAGCGGGGGCGCGATATACGAGCAGTACTTC. It yields the protein CASSSSGGAIYEQYF.

This sequence joins TRBV7-2 and TRBJ2-1; a weak D match, TRBD2 (6 bases). CDR3 length: 16 residues. In germline, CDR1 is SGHTA, CDR2 FQGNSA. V was pared by 5 bases and J by 8 bases, with 22 bases between. The CDR3 spells CASSPRPGTGRHEQFF. CDR3 nucleotides: TGTGCCAGCAGCCCGCGTCCCGGGACTGGACGGCATGAGCAGTTCTTC.

The chain has TRBV5-4 and TRBJ2-1, with TRBD2 as a possible D gene (6 bases). The CDR3 sequence is 15 residues long. The V and J ends lost 1 base and 5 bases respectively, with 13 bases between them. Per germline, CDR1 SGHNT and CDR2 YYREEE (reference sequence). Here the CDR3 reads CASSLSAAGHNEQFF. The CDR3 coding sequence is TGTGCCAGCAGCTTGTCTGCTGCGGGGCACAATGAGCAGTTCTTC. The variable domain in full, with the rest retrieved from reference TRBV5-4 and TRBJ2-1, is ETGVTQSPTHLIKTRGQQVTLRCSSQSGHNTVSWYQQALGQGPQFIFQYYREEENGRGNFPPRFSGLQFPNYSSELNVNALELDDSALYLCASSLSAAGHNEQFFGPGTRLTVL.

The chain has TRBV11-2 and TRBJ2-5, with 7 bases lining up with TRBD1. Germline lookup yields CDR1 SGHAT and CDR2 FQNNGV. The CDR3 consists of 14 residues. The V segment lost 3 bases and the J segment 3 bases; nucleotides outside the gene matches: 4. The CDR3 loop reads CASSLGTEKETQYF. Written as DNA, the CDR3 is TGTGCCAGCAGCTTGGGGACAGAGAAAGAGACCCAGTACTTC.

The V gene is TRBV5-1, the J gene TRBJ1-2; D may be TRBD1 (5 bases). The CDR3 is 14 amino acids. Germline CDR1 is SGHRS and CDR2 is YFSETQ. The V gene lost 2 bases and the J gene lost 3 bases, with 11 bases spanning the gap. In DNA, the CDR3 is TGCGCCAGCAGCTTCGGGGTGGGGGACTATGGCTACACCTTC. Translating it yields CASSFGVGDYGYTF.

This clone showed up just once. The rearrangement uses TRBV6-5 and TRBJ2-3, with D possibly matching TRBD2 (5 bases). V was trimmed by 5 bases and J by 0 bases, leaving 12 bases between them. The germline V gene has CDR1 MNHEY and CDR2 SVGAGI. The length of the CDR3 is 15 residues. The DNA of the CDR3 is TGTGCCAGCAGTACAGACTATCCTAGCACAGATACGCAGTATTTT. Translated: CASSTDYPSTDTQYF.

This chain uses TRBV4-3 with TRBJ1-4; D uncertain. V gave up 1 base and J gave up 3 bases, with 6 bases separating them. Germline CDR1 and CDR2: LGHNA and YSLEER. The CDR3 runs to 14 residues. CDR3 amino acids: CASSQVQANEKLFF. As DNA, the CDR3 is TGCGCCAGCAGCCAAGTCCAGGCTAATGAAAAACTGTTTTTT.

This clone was detected only once. This chain joins TRBV4-1 and TRBJ2-2; maybe TRBD1 (6 bases). This CDR3 spans 16 amino acids. Trimming stripped 0 bases from V and 1 base from J, with 9 bases between. Germline loops: CDR1 MGHRA, CDR2 YSYEKL. CDR3 sequence reads: CASSQDRGLNTGELFF. In DNA, the CDR3 is TGCGCCAGCAGCCAAGACAGGGGTCTGAACACCGGGGAGCTGTTTTTT.

This clone was counted between two and nine times. This chain links TRBV5-6 with TRBJ1-2; 8 positions match TRBD1. V was clipped by 0 bases and J by 4 bases; unmatched bases: 11. CDR1 and CDR2 (germline): SGHDT, YYEEEE. This CDR3 has 17 residues. The CDR3: CASSLEIDRGGTYGYTF. The CDR3 DNA is TGTGCCAGCAGCTTGGAAATTGACAGGGGAGGAACCTATGGCTACACCTTC.

This chain links TRBV27 with TRBJ2-2; D perhaps matches TRBD1 (6 bases). V was cut by 4 bases and J by 4 bases, with 13 bases left in between. This CDR3 is 15 amino acids long. The germline V gene has CDR1 MNHEY and CDR2 SMNVEV (reference sequence). The CDR3 DNA reads as TGTGCCAGCAGTTACAGGGACGGCGGCACCGGGGAGCTGTTTTTT. Amino acid sequence: CASSYRDGGTGELFF.

A remark on this clone: In the same sample, other DNA sequences code for this CDR3. The chain combines TRBV12-3 or TRBV12-4 with TRBJ1-1, with D uncertain. With 9 bases removed from V and 1 base from J, the gap between germline ends came to 6 bases. The CDR3 has 11 residues. Written as DNA, the CDR3 is TGTGCCAGTCGGGGGAACACTGAAGCTTTCTTT. Its protein is CASRGNTEAFF.

This chain links TRBV6-6 with TRBJ1-3; 10 bases fit TRBD1. The CDR3 loop spans 14 amino acids. Looked up from germline, CDR1 is MNHNY and CDR2 is SVGAGI (reference sequence). Germline trimming cut 5 bases from V and 4 bases from J; bases unmatched to any gene: 2. In nucleotides, the CDR3 is TGTGCCAGCAGTGGGGACAGGGGCGGAAACACCATATATTTT. It is translated as CASSGDRGGNTIYF.

This clone has a single count. The V gene is TRBV5-1, the J gene TRBJ1-4; TRBD1 matches 8 bases. This CDR3 region has 17 residues. Trimming at V came to 4 bases and at J to 2 bases, leaving 10 bases not matched to a gene. From germline, CDR1 is SGHRS and CDR2 YFSETQ. CDR3 region: CASSPLDRGWTNEKLFF. The CDR3, as DNA: TGCGCCAGCAGCCCACTCGACAGGGGATGGACTAATGAAAAACTGTTTTTT.